This is a list of T cell receptor beta chains from one sample in a study of Graves' ophthalmopathy and Graves' hyperthyroidism. A single record per CDR3 protein comes from TCRdb applying MiXCR to the multiplex PCR reads. This sample yields some 390,000 distinct CDR3 sequences, of which approximately 16% are seen a single time; 1.5% to 2% belongs to the top ten. The sample was peripheral blood. These receptors all stem from a woman younger than 30 with Graves' ophthalmopathy. The CDR3 runs from the conserved cysteine through the conserved F or W. Fields, in order: D gene, clone size, J gene, V gene, CDR3 DNA, CDR3 protein. A D gene is named only where the DNA matches it firmly. Only part of the rows carry a size: once, few, many, or a class if the clone is expanded.

D: NA; size: many; J: TRBJ1-5; V: TRBV11-2; DNA: TGTGCCAGCAGCCCTATCGGGGGTCAGCCCCAGCATTTT; CDR3: CASSPIGGQPQHF
D: NA; size: NA; J: TRBJ2-7; V: TRBV7-2; DNA: TGTGCCAGCAGCTACGGCTCCTCGGCCTACGAGCAGTACTTC; CDR3: CASSYGSSAYEQYF
D: NA; size: many; J: TRBJ1-1; V: TRBV29-1; DNA: TGCAGCGTTGCGAAGGCGAACACTGAAGCTTTCTTT; CDR3: CSVAKANTEAFF
D: TRBD1; size: many; J: TRBJ2-7; V: TRBV15; DNA: TGTGCCACCAGCAAGGGACAGGGGGCGCGGGAGCAGTACTTC; CDR3: CATSKGQGAREQYF
D: NA; size: many; J: TRBJ1-5; V: TRBV12-3/TRBV12-4; DNA: TGTGCCAGCAGTCCCGGACAGACTAGCAATCAGCCCCAGCATTTT; CDR3: CASSPGQTSNQPQHF
D: TRBD1; size: NA; J: TRBJ1-2; V: TRBV10-3; DNA: TGTGCCATCAGTGAGGGTAACAGGGGCAACTATGGCTACACCTTC; CDR3: CAISEGNRGNYGYTF
D: NA; size: many; J: TRBJ1-5; V: TRBV28; DNA: TGTGCCAGCAGTTTGACGGGCGCTTTCGTGCAGCCCCAGCATTTT; CDR3: CASSLTGAFVQPQHF
D: TRBD1; size: many; J: TRBJ2-5; V: TRBV7-2; DNA: TGTGCCAGCAGCTTAGCGGGACAGCTGTTCCAAGAGACCCAGTACTTC; CDR3: CASSLAGQLFQETQYF
D: TRBD1; size: many; J: TRBJ1-6; V: TRBV7-9; DNA: TGTGCCAGCAGCATTCTCACCGGGACAGGGAGCTCACCCCTCCACTTT; CDR3: CASSILTGTGSSPLHF
D: TRBD2; size: many; J: TRBJ2-2; V: TRBV11-2; DNA: TGTGCCAGCAGCTTAGGGACTAGCGGGAGGGCTAGTCGGCTGTTTTTT; CDR3: CASSLGTSGRASRLFF
D: TRBD1; size: NA; J: TRBJ2-5; V: TRBV12-3/TRBV12-4; DNA: TGTGCCAGCAGATGGACAGGGGGCGAGGAGACCCAGTACTTC; CDR3: CASRWTGGEETQYF
D: NA; size: many; J: TRBJ1-1; V: TRBV7-8; DNA: TGTGCCAGCAGCTTATATGGGAGACCGAACACTGAAGCTTTCTTT; CDR3: CASSLYGRPNTEAFF
D: TRBD1; size: NA; J: TRBJ1-2; V: TRBV6-2/TRBV6-3; DNA: TGTGCCACCACGTTCCGGGACAGAGATGGCTACACCTTC; CDR3: CATTFRDRDGYTF